This T cell receptor beta chain comes out of a study of CD8+ T cells in alopecia areata. Treatment given: oral pan-JAK inhibitor, 5-10 mg twice daily. The study's findings and limits: In scalp, tofacitinib significantly decreased clonality and expanded CD8+ clones among the top 100. Clonality in lesional scalp, especially alopecia totalis/universalis, exceeded that of normal scalp. It was observed that many expanded lesional clones persisted in scalp and blood during tofacitinib. Among patients, TCR sharing was less clear than in mice, a difference possibly due in part to HLA diversity in the patient population.

Germline CDR1 is SGHRS and CDR2 is YFSETQ. V gave up 3 bases and J gave up 0 bases, with 21 bases separating them. The CDR3 loop spans 18 amino acids. Comments on this clone: The antigen remains undetermined.

Following extraction, RNA underwent reverse transcription to cDNA, which served as the sequencing template. Some clones are missing from TCRdb's copy, which holds only in-frame ones; the method was immunoSEQ multiplex PCR. The sample holds roughly 230,000 clones, less than 50% seen once. Sequenced material: CD4+ T cells sorted from blood, taken at roughly week 38, from a patient treated with tofacitinib. The J gene is TRBJ1-1, the V gene TRBV5-1, with TRBD1 as a possible D gene (5 bases). The sequence derives from a human donor with alopecia areata. The CDR3 reads CASSSPPGRAFMNTEAFF. The CDR3 DNA reads as TGCGCCAGCAGCTCCCCTCCCGGCAGGGCGTTCATGAACACTGAAGCTTTCTTT.